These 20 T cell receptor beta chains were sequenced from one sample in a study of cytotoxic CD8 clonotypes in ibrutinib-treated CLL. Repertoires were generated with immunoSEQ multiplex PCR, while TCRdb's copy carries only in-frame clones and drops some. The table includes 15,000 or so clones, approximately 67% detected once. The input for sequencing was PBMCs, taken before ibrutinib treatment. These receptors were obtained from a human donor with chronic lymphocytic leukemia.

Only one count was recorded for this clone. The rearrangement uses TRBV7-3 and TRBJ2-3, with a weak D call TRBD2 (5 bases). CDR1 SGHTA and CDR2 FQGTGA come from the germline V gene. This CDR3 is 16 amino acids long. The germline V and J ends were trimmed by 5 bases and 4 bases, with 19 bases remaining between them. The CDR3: CASSLVPGEYADTQYF. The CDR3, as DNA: TGTGCCAGCAGCCTAGTGCCCGGGGAATACGCAGATACGCAGTATTTT.

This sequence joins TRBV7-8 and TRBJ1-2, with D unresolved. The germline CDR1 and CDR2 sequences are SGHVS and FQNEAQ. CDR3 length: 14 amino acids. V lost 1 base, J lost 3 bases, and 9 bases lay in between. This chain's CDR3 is CASSLEGSHYGYTF. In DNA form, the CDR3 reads TGTGCCAGCAGCTTAGAGGGCAGCCACTATGGCTACACCTTC.

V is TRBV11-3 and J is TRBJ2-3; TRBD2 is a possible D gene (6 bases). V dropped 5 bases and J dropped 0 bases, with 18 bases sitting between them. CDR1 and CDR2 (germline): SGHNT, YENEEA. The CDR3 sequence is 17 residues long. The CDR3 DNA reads TGTGCCAGCAGCCCGGGAGAGGCCGCGTCTAGCACAGATACGCAGTATTTT. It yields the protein CASSPGEAASSTDTQYF. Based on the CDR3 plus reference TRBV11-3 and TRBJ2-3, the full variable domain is EAGVVQSPRYKIIEKKQPVAFWCNPISGHNTLYWYLQNLGQGPELLIRYENEEAVDDSQLPKDRFSAERLKGVDSTLKIQPAELGDSAVYLCASSPGEAASSTDTQYFGPGTRLTVL.

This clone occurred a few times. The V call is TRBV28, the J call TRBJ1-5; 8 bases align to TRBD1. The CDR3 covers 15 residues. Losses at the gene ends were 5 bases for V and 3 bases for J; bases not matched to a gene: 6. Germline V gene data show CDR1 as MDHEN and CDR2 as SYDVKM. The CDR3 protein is CASSTRTGYNQPQHF. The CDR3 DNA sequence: TGTGCCAGCAGTACCAGGACAGGGTACAATCAGCCCCAGCATTTT. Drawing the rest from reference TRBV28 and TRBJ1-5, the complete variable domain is DVKVTQSSRYLVKRTGEKVFLECVQDMDHENMFWYRQDPGLGLRLIYFSYDVKMKEKGDIPEGYSVSREKKERFSLILESASTNQTSMYLCASSTRTGYNQPQHFGDGTRLSIL.

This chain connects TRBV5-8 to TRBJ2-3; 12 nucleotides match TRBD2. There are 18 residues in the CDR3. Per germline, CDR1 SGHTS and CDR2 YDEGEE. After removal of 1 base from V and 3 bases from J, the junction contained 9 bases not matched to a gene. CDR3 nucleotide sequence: TGTGCCAGCAGCTTGACGAAACAACTAGCGGGGGGAACAGATACGCAGTATTTT. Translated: CASSLTKQLAGGTDTQYF.

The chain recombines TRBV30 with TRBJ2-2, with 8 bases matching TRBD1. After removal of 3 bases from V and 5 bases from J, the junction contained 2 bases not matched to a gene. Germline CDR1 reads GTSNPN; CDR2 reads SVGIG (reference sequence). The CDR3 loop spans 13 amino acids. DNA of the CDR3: TGTGCCTGGAGAAGACAGGGGACCGGGGAGCTGTTTTTT. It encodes CAWRRQGTGELFF. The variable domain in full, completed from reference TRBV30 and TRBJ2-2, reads SQTIHQWPATLVQPVGSPLSLECTVEGTSNPNLYWYRQAAGRGLQLLFYSVGIGQISSEVPQNLSASRPQDRQFILSSKKLLLSDSGFYLCAWRRQGTGELFFGEGSRLTVL.

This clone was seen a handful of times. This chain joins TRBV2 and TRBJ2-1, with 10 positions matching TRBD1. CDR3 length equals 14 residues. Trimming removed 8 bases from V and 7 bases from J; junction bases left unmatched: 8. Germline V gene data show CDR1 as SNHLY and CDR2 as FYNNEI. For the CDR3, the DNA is TGTGCCAGCTGCGACAGGGGGCTAAAGAATGAGCAGTTCTTC. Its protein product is CASCDRGLKNEQFF. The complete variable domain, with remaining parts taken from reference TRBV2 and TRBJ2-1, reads EPEVTQTPSHQVTQMGQEVILRCVPISNHLYFYWYRQILGQKVEFLVSFYNNEISEKSEIFDDQFSVERPDGSNFTLKIRSTKLEDSAMYFCASCDRGLKNEQFFGPGTRLTVL.

In DNA form, the CDR3 reads TGTGCCAGCAGTGACTCGACAGGGGGCTACAATGAGCAGTTCTTC. Amino acids: CASSDSTGGYNEQFF. The chain employs TRBV6-4 and TRBJ2-1; 9 bases align to TRBD1. There are 15 residues in the CDR3. CDR1 MRHNA and CDR2 SNTAGT come from the germline V gene. After removal of 0 bases from V and 3 bases from J, the junction contained 0 bases not matched to a gene.

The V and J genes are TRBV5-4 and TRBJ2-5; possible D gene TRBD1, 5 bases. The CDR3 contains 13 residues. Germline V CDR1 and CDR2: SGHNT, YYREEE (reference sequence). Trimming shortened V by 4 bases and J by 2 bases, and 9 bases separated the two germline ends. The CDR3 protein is CASSNDRQETQYF. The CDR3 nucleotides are TGTGCCAGCAGCAATGACAGACAAGAGACCCAGTACTTC. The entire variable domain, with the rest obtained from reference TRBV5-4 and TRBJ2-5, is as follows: ETGVTQSPTHLIKTRGQQVTLRCSSQSGHNTVSWYQQALGQGPQFIFQYYREEENGRGNFPPRFSGLQFPNYSSELNVNALELDDSALYLCASSNDRQETQYFGPGTRLLVL.

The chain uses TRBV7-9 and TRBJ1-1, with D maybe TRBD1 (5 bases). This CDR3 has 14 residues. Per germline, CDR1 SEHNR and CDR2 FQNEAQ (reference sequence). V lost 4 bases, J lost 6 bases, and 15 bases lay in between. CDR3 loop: CASSSEFLGAEAFF. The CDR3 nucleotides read TGTGCCAGCAGCTCCGAATTTCTGGGGGCTGAAGCTTTCTTT.

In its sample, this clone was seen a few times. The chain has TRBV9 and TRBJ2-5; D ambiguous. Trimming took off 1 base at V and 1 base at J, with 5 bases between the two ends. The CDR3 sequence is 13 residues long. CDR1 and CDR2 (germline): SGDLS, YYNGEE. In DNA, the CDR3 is TGTGCCAGCAGCGTATGGCCCCAAGAGACCCAGTACTTC. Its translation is CASSVWPQETQYF.

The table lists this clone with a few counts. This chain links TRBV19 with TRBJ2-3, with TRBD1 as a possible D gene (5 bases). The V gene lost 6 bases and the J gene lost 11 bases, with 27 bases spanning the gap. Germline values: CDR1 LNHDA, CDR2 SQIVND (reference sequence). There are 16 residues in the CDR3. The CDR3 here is CASSPTQGWGPGRQYF. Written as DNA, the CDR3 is TGTGCCAGTAGCCCGACACAAGGCTGGGGCCCCGGTCGGCAGTATTTT.

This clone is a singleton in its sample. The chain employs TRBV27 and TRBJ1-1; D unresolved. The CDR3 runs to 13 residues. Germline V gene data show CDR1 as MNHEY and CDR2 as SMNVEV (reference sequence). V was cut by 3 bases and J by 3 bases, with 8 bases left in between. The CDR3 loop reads CASSLTGYTEAFF. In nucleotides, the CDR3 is TGTGCCAGCAGTTTGACGGGGTACACTGAAGCTTTCTTT.

This chain's CDR3 is CAWRLEAGTEAFF. The CDR3 DNA reads as TGTGCCTGGAGGCTAGAGGCGGGCACTGAAGCTTTCTTT. The rearrangement links TRBV30 to TRBJ1-1, with D uncertain. This CDR3 is 13 amino acids long. Between the trimmed V and J ends, which lost 3 bases and 4 bases, there was a span of 12 bases. Germline CDR1 is GTSNPN and CDR2 is SVGIG (reference sequence).

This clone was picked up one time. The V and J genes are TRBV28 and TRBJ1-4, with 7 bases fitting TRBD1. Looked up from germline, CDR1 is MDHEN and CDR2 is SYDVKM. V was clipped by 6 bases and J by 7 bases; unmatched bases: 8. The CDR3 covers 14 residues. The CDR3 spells CASRMTGFGEKLFF. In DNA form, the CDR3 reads TGTGCCAGCAGGATGACAGGGTTTGGTGAAAAACTGTTTTTT.

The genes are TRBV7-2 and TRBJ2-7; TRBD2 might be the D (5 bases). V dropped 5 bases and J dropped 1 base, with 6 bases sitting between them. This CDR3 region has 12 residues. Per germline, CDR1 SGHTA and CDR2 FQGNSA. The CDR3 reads CASSGLSYEQYF. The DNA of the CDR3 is TGTGCCAGCAGCGGACTTTCCTACGAGCAGTACTTC.

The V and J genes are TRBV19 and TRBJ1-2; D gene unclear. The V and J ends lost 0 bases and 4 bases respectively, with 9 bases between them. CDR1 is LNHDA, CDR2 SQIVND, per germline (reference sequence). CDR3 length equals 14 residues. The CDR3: CASSIDENGYGYTF. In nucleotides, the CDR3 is TGTGCCAGTAGTATAGATGAGAACGGCTATGGCTACACCTTC.

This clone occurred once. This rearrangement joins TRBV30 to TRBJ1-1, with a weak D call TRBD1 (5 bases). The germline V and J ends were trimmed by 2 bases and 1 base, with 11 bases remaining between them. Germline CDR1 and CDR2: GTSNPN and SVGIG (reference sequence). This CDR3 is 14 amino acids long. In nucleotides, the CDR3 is TGTGCCTGGAGTACCGGGACGGGGAACACTGAAGCTTTCTTT. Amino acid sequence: CAWSTGTGNTEAFF.

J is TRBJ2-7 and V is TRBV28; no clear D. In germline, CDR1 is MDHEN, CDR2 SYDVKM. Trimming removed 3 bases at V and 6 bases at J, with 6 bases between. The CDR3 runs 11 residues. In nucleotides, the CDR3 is TGTGCCAGCAGTTTTAGAGGCGAGCAGTACTTC. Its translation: CASSFRGEQYF.

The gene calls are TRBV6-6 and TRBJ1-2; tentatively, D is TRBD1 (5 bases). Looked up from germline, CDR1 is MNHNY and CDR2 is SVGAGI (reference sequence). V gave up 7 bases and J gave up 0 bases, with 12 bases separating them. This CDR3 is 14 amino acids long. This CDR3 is CASTGQKANYGYTF. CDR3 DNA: TGTGCCAGCACTGGACAAAAAGCTAACTATGGCTACACCTTC.